This T cell receptor (beta chain) was documented in a study of T cells in Graves' hyperthyroidism and ophthalmopathy. A few counts support this clonotype. The study defined stable Graves' hyperthyroidism as no ophthalmopathy progression within 18 months. TCR beta CDR3 regions were amplified from RNA transcripts. During a first-round RT-PCR of the TCR CDR3, the HTBI primer set was used. One entry per CDR3 protein results from TCRdb running MiXCR on the multiplex PCR reads. The sample gives around 440,000 distinct CDR3 sequences, 15% to 18% of which show up once; roughly 7.4% is in the top ten. V was cut by 0 bases and J by 7 bases, with 13 bases left in between. The CDR3 has 14 amino acids. Germline V CDR1 and CDR2: SQVTM, ANQGSEA.

The genes are TRBV29-1 and TRBJ2-1, with D tentatively TRBD1 (6 bases). The clonotype was recovered from a woman in her late teens or twenties with Graves' hyperthyroidism. Sequencing input: blood. CDR3 in amino acids: CSVEEHRAWNEQFF. The CDR3 DNA follows: TGCAGCGTTGAAGAACACAGGGCGTGGAATGAGCAGTTCTTC.